One and the same sample provided the 20 T cell receptor beta chains below, sequenced in a study of CD8 T cells in Susac syndrome. RNA totalling roughly 0.5 to 1 ug underwent reverse transcription with random hexamers. MiXCR was run by TCRdb on the immunoSEQ multiplex PCR reads, yielding one entry per CDR3 protein. In the table there are around 200,000 distinct CDR3 sequences, about 94% of which are singletons. Sequenced: CD8+ T cells from PBMCs. The receptors stem from a human donor with multiple sclerosis.

The chain employs TRBV15 and TRBJ2-7, with D possibly called TRBD1 or TRBD2 (5 bases each). This CDR3 has 14 amino acids. The germline V gene has CDR1 LNHNV and CDR2 YYDKDF (reference sequence). Trimming removed 5 bases from V and 3 bases from J, with 14 bases in between. The DNA for the CDR3 is TGTGCCACCAGCGCCACCCGGGGCCTCTACGAGCAGTACTTC. Translating gives CATSATRGLYEQYF.

V gene TRBV12-3 or TRBV12-4 combines with J gene TRBJ2-7; D could derive from TRBD1 or TRBD2 (5 bases each). V lost 4 bases and J lost 7, with 11 bases in between. CDR3 length equals 12 residues. The CDR3 region is CASSSGTSEQYF. The CDR3 bases are TGTGCCAGCAGTTCTGGGACCTCGGAGCAGTACTTC.

This chain links TRBV13 with TRBJ2-1; weak D call: TRBD1 (6 bases). The CDR3 spans 16 residues. V was cut by 3 bases and J by 4 bases, with 16 bases left in between. Germline-derived CDR1 and CDR2 are PRHDT and FYEKMQ (reference sequence). CDR3 loop: CASSLDRDNTYNEQFF. The CDR3 DNA follows: TGTGCCAGCAGCTTGGACCGGGACAATACTTACAATGAGCAGTTCTTC.

V usage is TRBV5-6 and J usage is TRBJ1-2, with D hard to call. V dropped 0 bases and J dropped 2 bases, with 17 bases sitting between them. This CDR3 has 17 residues. Germline V gene sequence: CDR1 SGHDT, CDR2 YYEEEE. The chain's CDR3 is CASSLGWELRINYGYTF. CDR3 nucleotide sequence: TGTGCCAGCAGCTTGGGGTGGGAACTAAGAATCAACTATGGCTACACCTTC. The full variable domain, with the rest looked up from reference TRBV5-6 and TRBJ1-2, is DAGVTQSPTHLIKTRGQQVTLRCSPKSGHDTVSWYQQALGQGPQFIFQYYEEEERQRGNFPDRFSGHQFPNYSSELNVNALLLGDSALYLCASSLGWELRINYGYTFGSGTRLTVV.

V is TRBV19 and J is TRBJ2-1; 8 nucleotides align to TRBD1. V gave up 5 bases and J gave up 7 bases; unmatched junction bases: 7. The CDR3 runs 14 residues. CDR1 LNHDA and CDR2 SQIVND come from the germline V gene (reference sequence). This chain's CDR3 is CASSPRTGMNEQFF. Written as DNA, the CDR3 is TGTGCCAGTAGTCCCCGGACAGGGATGAATGAGCAGTTCTTC.

The V gene is TRBV29-1, the J gene TRBJ2-3; D possibly uses TRBD1 or TRBD2 (5 bases each). CDR3 size: 11 residues. V gave up 6 bases and J gave up 6 bases, with 10 bases separating them. Germline V gives CDR1 SQVTM, CDR2 ANQGSEA. The CDR3 DNA sequence: TGCAGCGTCCCGAGGGGTGATACGCAGTATTTT. Translating gives CSVPRGDTQYF.

The chain employs TRBV6-1 and TRBJ1-6; TRBD1 might be the D (5 bases). The CDR3 runs to 16 residues. V was pared by 5 bases and J by 7 bases, with 18 bases between. Germline V gene data show CDR1 as MNHNS and CDR2 as SASEGT. The CDR3 nucleotides are TGTGCCAGCAGTAAACGGAGACCGGGACCAAATTCACCCCTCCACTTT. This gives the protein CASSKRRPGPNSPLHF.

This chain joins TRBV7-9 and TRBJ2-5; no clear D gene. CDR1 and CDR2 from the germline V gene are SEHNR and FQNEAQ (reference sequence). The CDR3 totals 13 residues. Trimming took off 5 bases at V and 2 bases at J, with 9 bases between the two ends. The CDR3 region is CASSPTVQETQYF. The CDR3 DNA sequence: TGTGCCAGCAGCCCAACAGTACAAGAGACCCAGTACTTC.

The CDR3 sequence is CASSPFELGEQYF. DNA of the CDR3: TGTGCCAGCAGCCCCTTCGAATTGGGGGAGCAGTACTTC. The J gene is TRBJ2-7, the V gene TRBV11-3; no definite D call. Trimming removed 5 bases at V and 7 bases at J, with 15 bases between. The CDR3 length is 13 residues. CDR1 SGHNT and CDR2 YENEEA come from the germline V gene.

This chain joins TRBV20-1 and TRBJ2-5, with 8 bases identical to TRBD2. Germline loops: CDR1 DFQATT, CDR2 SNEGSKA (reference sequence). The CDR3 sequence is 15 residues long. V was clipped by 1 base and J by 5 bases; unmatched bases: 9. This chain's CDR3 is CSARAARGGGETQYF. CDR3 bases: TGCAGTGCTAGAGCGGCTCGCGGCGGGGGGGAGACCCAGTACTTC.

The V and J genes are TRBV7-9 and TRBJ2-2; D uncertain. With 3 bases removed from V and 2 bases from J, the gap between germline ends came to 10 bases. The CDR3 loop spans 15 amino acids. Germline V gene data show CDR1 as SEHNR and CDR2 as FQNEAQ (reference sequence). This CDR3 is CASSFSGSNTGELFF. CDR3 nucleotides: TGTGCCAGCAGCTTCAGTGGATCCAACACCGGGGAGCTGTTTTTT.

V gene TRBV12-3 or TRBV12-4 combines with J gene TRBJ2-1; 11 bases match TRBD2. This CDR3 is built from 15 residues. With V trimmed by 5 bases and J by 3 bases, 3 bases remained unmatched. Here the CDR3 reads CASSPSGRIYNEQFF. CDR3 sequence (DNA): TGTGCCAGCAGTCCTAGCGGGAGGATCTACAATGAGCAGTTCTTC.

The CDR3 is CASRVWQAADTIYF. As DNA, the CDR3 is TGCGCCAGCAGGGTGTGGCAGGCCGCGGACACCATATATTTT. The rearrangement joins TRBV5-1 to TRBJ1-3; D gene ambiguous. The germline gives CDR1 SGHRS, CDR2 YFSETQ. V was clipped by 5 bases and J by 8 bases, with 17 bases between them. The CDR3 length is 14 residues.

As DNA, the CDR3 is TGTGCCAGCAGCTCCGGGAGGGGCCCCCCCCAGCATTTT. Amino acids: CASSSGRGPPQHF. This rearrangement joins TRBV13 to TRBJ1-5, with D possibly matching TRBD1 (5 bases). V gave up 4 bases and J gave up 10 bases, with 14 bases separating them. There are 13 residues in the CDR3. Germline V lookup: CDR1 PRHDT, CDR2 FYEKMQ (reference sequence). The full variable domain, in which reference TRBV13 and TRBJ1-5 provide the parts outside the CDR3, is AAGVIQSPRHLIKEKRETATLKCYPIPRHDTVYWYQQGPGQDPQFLISFYEKMQSDKGSIPDRFSAQQFSDYHSELNMSSLELGDSALYFCASSSGRGPPQHFGDGTRLSIL.

The chain couples TRBV5-1 to TRBJ2-1; TRBD2 matches at 7 bases. The J segment lost 8 bases and the V segment lost 2 bases, leaving 1 base of the junction unmatched. This CDR3 contains 12 residues. From germline, CDR1 is SGHRS and CDR2 YFSETQ. As DNA, the CDR3 is TGCGCCAGCAGCTTCCGGGGGGATGAGCAGTTCTTC. This translates into CASSFRGDEQFF.

The V and J genes are TRBV7-9 and TRBJ1-6, with D tentatively TRBD1 (6 bases). Per the germline V gene, CDR1 is SEHNR and CDR2 is FQNEAQ (reference sequence). The CDR3 sequence is 16 residues long. Trimming left V 4 bases short and J 12 bases short, with 22 bases between. The CDR3 reads CASSSYSSRGVRPLHF. CDR3 coding DNA: TGTGCCAGCAGCTCCTATTCGAGTAGGGGGGTTAGACCCCTCCACTTT. Together with reference TRBV7-9 and TRBJ1-6, the CDR3 gives the full variable domain: DTGVSQNPRHKITKRGQNVTFRCDPISEHNRLYWYRQTLGQGPEFLTYFQNEAQLEKSRLLSDRFSAERPKGSFSTLEIQRTEQGDSAMYLCASSSYSSRGVRPLHFGNGTRLTVT.

V usage is TRBV7-9 and J usage is TRBJ2-1, with D possibly matching TRBD2 (6 bases). Between the trimmed V and J ends, which lost 4 bases and 0 bases, there was a span of 13 bases. Germline CDR1 is SEHNR and CDR2 is FQNEAQ (reference sequence). This CDR3 is built from 16 residues. CDR3: CASSSLAPSSYNEQFF. The CDR3 region has the DNA TGTGCCAGCAGCTCCCTAGCGCCCAGCTCCTACAATGAGCAGTTCTTC.

The genes are TRBV3-1 and TRBJ2-7; 9 bases agree with TRBD1. V was clipped by 4 bases and J by 7 bases; unmatched bases: 17. The germline V gene encodes CDR1 LGHDT and CDR2 YNNKEL (reference sequence). The CDR3 length is 17 residues. In DNA form, the CDR3 reads TGTGCCAGCAGCCCATCTCGTGCGGGGACAGGGACCTCGGAGCAGTACTTC. As protein: CASSPSRAGTGTSEQYF.

DNA of the CDR3: TGCAGTGCTAGAACGGAGACCTACGAGCAGTACTTC. Protein product: CSARTETYEQYF. This chain joins TRBV20-1 and TRBJ2-7; D unresolved. Trimming left V 2 bases short and J 2 bases short, with 7 bases between. Germline lookup yields CDR1 DFQATT and CDR2 SNEGSKA (reference sequence). This CDR3 spans 12 amino acids.

This rearrangement joins TRBV7-6 to TRBJ1-5; TRBD1 matches at 12 bases. V shed 3 bases and J 4 bases; nucleotides not matched to a gene: 7. In germline, CDR1 is SGHVS, CDR2 FNYEAQ. This CDR3 spans 17 amino acids. CDR3 in amino acids: CASSFGTGGQVNQPQHF. The CDR3 DNA sequence: TGTGCCAGCAGCTTCGGGACAGGGGGCCAGGTTAATCAGCCCCAGCATTTT.